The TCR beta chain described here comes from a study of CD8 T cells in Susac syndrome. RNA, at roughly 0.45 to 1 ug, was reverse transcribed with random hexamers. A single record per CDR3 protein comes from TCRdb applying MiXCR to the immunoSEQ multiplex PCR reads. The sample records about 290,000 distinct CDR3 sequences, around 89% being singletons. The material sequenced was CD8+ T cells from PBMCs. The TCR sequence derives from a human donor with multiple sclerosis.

The CDR3 spells CAAGREETQYF. The CDR3, as DNA: TGTGCCGCGGGCCGGGAAGAGACCCAGTACTTC. The V gene is TRBV19, the J gene TRBJ2-5; D might be TRBD2 (5 bases). V was trimmed by 11 bases and J by 3 bases, leaving 10 bases between them. CDR1 is LNHDA and CDR2 is SQIVND in the germline V gene (reference sequence). The length of the CDR3 is 11 residues.